These 10 T cell receptor beta chains were all obtained from the same sample, sequenced in a study of blood T cell repertoires in COVID-19. Profiling relied on immunoSEQ multiplex PCR, and the TCRdb table lists in-frame clones only, not all of them. The sample has tens of thousands of clones; around 90% are singletons. The sequencing sample was made of peripheral blood. Every receptor here comes from a woman of 80 years or more with acute or convalescent COVID-19.

The chain is built from TRBV4-2 and TRBJ2-7, with a tentative D call TRBD1 (6 bases). Germline V CDR1 and CDR2: LGHNA, YNFKEQ. This CDR3 region has 12 residues. Trimming left V 2 bases short and J 9 bases short, with 11 bases between. The DNA of the CDR3 is TGTGCCAGCAGCCAAAGAGGGGGTGGGCAGTACTTC. Its protein is CASSQRGGGQYF.

The chain uses TRBV5-5 and TRBJ2-1; possible D gene TRBD1, 6 bases. The CDR3 totals 16 residues. Germline CDR1 is SGHKS and CDR2 is YYEKEE (reference sequence). Trimming took off 4 bases at V and 0 bases at J, with 14 bases between the two ends. The CDR3 loop reads CASSVATGSSYNEQFF. The DNA of the CDR3 is TGTGCCAGCAGCGTCGCGACAGGCAGCTCCTACAATGAGCAGTTCTTC.

The chain recombines TRBV11-2 with TRBJ1-1, with a possible D match to TRBD1 (6 bases). V was trimmed by 5 bases and J by 0 bases, leaving 16 bases between them. CDR1 is SGHAT and CDR2 is FQNNGV in the germline V gene. The CDR3 totals 16 residues. The CDR3 region has the DNA TGTGCCAGCAGCCCCGGGCAGGGGCTTATGAACACTGAAGCTTTCTTT. It yields the protein CASSPGQGLMNTEAFF.

The chain links TRBV20-1 to TRBJ1-1; D remains ambiguous. Germline CDR1 DFQATT, CDR2 SNEGSKA (reference sequence). V lost 3 bases and J 7 bases, leaving 9 bases between the germline ends. This CDR3 comprises 11 residues. The DNA of the CDR3 is TGCAGTGCTAGCCCCGGGGTTGAAGCTTTCTTT. This sequence encodes CSASPGVEAFF.

V and J are TRBV30 and TRBJ1-2, with 7 bases that match TRBD1. Germline V CDR1 and CDR2: GTSNPN, SVGIG (reference sequence). With V trimmed by 0 bases and J by 2 bases, 6 bases remained unmatched. This CDR3 region has 15 residues. CDR3 bases: TGTGCCTGGAGTGTTCCTCAGACAGGGAACTATGGCTACACCTTC. It yields the protein CAWSVPQTGNYGYTF.

The rearrangement links TRBV23-1 to TRBJ2-1, with 7 bases matching TRBD1. TRBV23-1 is filed as an ORF, its function uncertain. The CDR3 covers 15 residues. The junction had 15 bases not matched to a gene; V was cut back by 10 bases and J by 6 bases. CDR3 DNA: TGCGCCACGTACAGGGGTCGTAACCCCCTCAATGAGCAGTTCTTC. Residues: CATYRGRNPLNEQFF.

The chain is built from TRBV2 and TRBJ2-3; 14 positions match TRBD2. J gave up 4 bases and V 8 bases, and 5 bases lay outside the gene matches. This CDR3 has 15 amino acids. Germline-derived CDR1 and CDR2 are SNHLY and FYNNEI. CDR3 region: CASAPTSGRADTQYF. The CDR3 DNA follows: TGTGCCAGCGCGCCGACTAGCGGGAGGGCAGATACGCAGTATTTT. The full variable domain, its missing parts supplied by reference TRBV2 and TRBJ2-3, is EPEVTQTPSHQVTQMGQEVILRCVPISNHLYFYWYRQILGQKVEFLVSFYNNEISEKSEIFDDQFSVERPDGSNFTLKIRSTKLEDSAMYFCASAPTSGRADTQYFGPGTRLTVL.

This rearrangement joins TRBV12-3 or TRBV12-4 to TRBJ2-3; D unresolved. Between the trimmed V and J ends, which lost 4 bases and 6 bases, there was a span of 11 bases. This CDR3 region has 13 residues. CDR3 DNA: TGTGCCAGCAGTTCGTCTAACTTCGATACGCAGTATTTT. Protein: CASSSSNFDTQYF.

The chain carries TRBV4-3 and TRBJ1-1; the match to TRBD1 covers 7 bases. The V segment lost 5 bases and the J segment 0 bases; nucleotides outside the gene matches: 0. Germline V CDR1 and CDR2: LGHNA, YSLEER. The CDR3 loop spans 13 amino acids. This CDR3 is CASSGTVNTEAFF. CDR3 sequence (DNA): TGCGCCAGCAGCGGGACAGTGAACACTGAAGCTTTCTTT.

V gene TRBV12-3 or TRBV12-4 combines with J gene TRBJ2-7; 7 bases are a match to TRBD1. The ends lost 3 bases at V and 1 base at J; junction bases unmatched: 0. The CDR3 is 13 residues long. The CDR3 loop is CASSLGQSYEQYF. In DNA, the CDR3 is TGTGCCAGCAGTTTGGGACAGTCCTACGAGCAGTACTTC.